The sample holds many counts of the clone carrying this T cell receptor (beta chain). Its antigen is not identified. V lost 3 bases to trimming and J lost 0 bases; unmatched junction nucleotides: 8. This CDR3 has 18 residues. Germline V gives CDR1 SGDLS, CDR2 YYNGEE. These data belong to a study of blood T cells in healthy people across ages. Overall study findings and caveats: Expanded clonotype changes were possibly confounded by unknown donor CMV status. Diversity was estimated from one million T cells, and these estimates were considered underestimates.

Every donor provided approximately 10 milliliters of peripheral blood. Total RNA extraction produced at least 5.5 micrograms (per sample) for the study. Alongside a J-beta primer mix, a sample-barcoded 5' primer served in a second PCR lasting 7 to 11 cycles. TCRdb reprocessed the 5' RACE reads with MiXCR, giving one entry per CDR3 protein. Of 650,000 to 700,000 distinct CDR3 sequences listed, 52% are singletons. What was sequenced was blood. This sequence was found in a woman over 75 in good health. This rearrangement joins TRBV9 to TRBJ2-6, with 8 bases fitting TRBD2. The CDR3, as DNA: TGTGCCAGCAGCGCTATACTAGCGGTAAACTCTGGGGCCAACGTCCTGACTTTC. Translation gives CASSAILAVNSGANVLTF.